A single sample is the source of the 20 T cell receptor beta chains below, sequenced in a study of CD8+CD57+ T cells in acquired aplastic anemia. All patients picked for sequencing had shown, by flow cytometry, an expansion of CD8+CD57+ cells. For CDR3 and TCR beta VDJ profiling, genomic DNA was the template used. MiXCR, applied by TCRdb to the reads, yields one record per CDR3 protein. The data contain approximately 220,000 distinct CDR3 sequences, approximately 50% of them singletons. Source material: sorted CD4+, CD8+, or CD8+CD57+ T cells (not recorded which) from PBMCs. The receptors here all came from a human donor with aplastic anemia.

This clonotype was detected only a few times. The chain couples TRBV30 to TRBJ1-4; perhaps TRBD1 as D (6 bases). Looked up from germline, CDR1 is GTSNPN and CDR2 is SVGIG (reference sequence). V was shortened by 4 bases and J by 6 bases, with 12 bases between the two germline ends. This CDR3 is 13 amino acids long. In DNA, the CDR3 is TGTGCCTGGAATGGGGGACAAGATGAAAAACTGTTTTTT. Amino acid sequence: CAWNGGQDEKLFF.

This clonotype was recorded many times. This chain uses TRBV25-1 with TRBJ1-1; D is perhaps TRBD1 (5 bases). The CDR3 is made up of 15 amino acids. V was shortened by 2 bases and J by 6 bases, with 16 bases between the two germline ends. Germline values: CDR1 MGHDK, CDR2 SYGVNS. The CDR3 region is CASSEQGALEAEAFF. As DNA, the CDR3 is TGTGCCAGCAGTGAACAGGGAGCCTTGGAGGCTGAAGCTTTCTTT.

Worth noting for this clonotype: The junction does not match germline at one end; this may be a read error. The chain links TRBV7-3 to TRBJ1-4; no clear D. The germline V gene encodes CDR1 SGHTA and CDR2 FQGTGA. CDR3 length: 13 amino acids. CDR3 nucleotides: TGTGCCAGCAGCATAACGAAGGTTGGCGGACTGTTTTTT. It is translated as CASSITKVGGLFF.

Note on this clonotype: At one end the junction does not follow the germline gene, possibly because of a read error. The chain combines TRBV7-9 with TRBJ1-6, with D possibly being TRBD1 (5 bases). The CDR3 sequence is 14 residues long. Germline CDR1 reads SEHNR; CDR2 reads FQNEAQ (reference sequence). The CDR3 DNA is TGTGCCAGCAGCCAGGGAGGGAGTGATTCACCCCTCCGCTTT. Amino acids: CASSQGGSDSPLRF.

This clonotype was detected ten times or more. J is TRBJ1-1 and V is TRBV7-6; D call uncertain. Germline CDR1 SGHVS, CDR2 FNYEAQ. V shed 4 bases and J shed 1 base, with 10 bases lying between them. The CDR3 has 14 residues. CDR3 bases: TGTGCCAGCAGCTCGTCCACGGCGAACACTGAAGCTTTCTTT. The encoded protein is CASSSSTANTEAFF.

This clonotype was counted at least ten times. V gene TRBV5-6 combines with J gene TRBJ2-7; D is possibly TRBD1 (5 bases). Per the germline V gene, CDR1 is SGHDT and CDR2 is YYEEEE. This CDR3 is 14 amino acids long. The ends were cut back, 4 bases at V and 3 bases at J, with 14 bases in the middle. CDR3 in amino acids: CASSATTASYEQYF. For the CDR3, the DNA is TGTGCCAGCAGCGCTACGACAGCCAGCTACGAGCAGTACTTC.

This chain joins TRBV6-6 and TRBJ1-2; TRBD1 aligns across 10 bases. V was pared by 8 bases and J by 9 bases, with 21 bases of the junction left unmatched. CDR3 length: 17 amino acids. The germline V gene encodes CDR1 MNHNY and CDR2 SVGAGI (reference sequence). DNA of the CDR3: TGTGCCAGCCTAGGACAGGGGGAGATACACCGGGGAGGTCGCTACACCTTC. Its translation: CASLGQGEIHRGGRYTF.

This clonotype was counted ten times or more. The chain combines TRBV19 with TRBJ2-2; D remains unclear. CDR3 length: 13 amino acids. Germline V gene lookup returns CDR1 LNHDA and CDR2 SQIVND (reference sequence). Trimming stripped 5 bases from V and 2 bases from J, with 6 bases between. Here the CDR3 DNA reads TGTGCCAGTAGTGCAACTAACACCGGGGAGCTGTTTTTT. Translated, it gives CASSATNTGELFF.

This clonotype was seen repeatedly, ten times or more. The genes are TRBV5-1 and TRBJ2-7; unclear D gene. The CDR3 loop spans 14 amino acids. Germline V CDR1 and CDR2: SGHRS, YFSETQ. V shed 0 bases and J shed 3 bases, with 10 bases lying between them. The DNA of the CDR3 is TGCGCCAGCAGCTTGGATTCCCACCTCTACGAGCAGTACTTC. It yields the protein CASSLDSHLYEQYF. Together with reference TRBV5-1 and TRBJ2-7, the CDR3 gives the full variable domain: KAGVTQTPRYLIKTRGQQVTLSCSPISGHRSVSWYQQTPGQGLQFLFEYFSETQRNKGNFPGRFSGRQFSNSRSEMNVSTLELGDSALYLCASSLDSHLYEQYFGPGTRLTVT.

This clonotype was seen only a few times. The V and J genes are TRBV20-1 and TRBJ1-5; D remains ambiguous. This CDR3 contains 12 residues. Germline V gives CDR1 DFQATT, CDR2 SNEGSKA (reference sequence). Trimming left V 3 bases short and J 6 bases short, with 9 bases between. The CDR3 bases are TGCAGTGCTAGCCAGAGCCCTCAGCCCCAGCATTTT. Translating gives CSASQSPQPQHF.

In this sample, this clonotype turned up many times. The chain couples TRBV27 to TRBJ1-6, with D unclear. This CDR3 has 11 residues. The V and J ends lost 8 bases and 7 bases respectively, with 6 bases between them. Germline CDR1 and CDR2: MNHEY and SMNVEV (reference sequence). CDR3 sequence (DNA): TGTGCCAGCGGGTCGAATTCACCCCTCCACTTT. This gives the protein CASGSNSPLHF.

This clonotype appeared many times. For the CDR3, the DNA is TGTGCCAGTAGTATGTGGCTTAACTACGAGCAGTACTTC. Translating gives CASSMWLNYEQYF. This chain links TRBV19 with TRBJ2-7; D remains unclear. This CDR3 has 13 residues. V lost 3 bases and J lost 3, with 9 bases in between. Per germline, CDR1 LNHDA and CDR2 SQIVND (reference sequence).

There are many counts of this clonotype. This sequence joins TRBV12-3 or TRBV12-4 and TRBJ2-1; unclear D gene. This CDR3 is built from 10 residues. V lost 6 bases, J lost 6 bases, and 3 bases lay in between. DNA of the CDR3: TGTGCCAGCAGCTCCAATGAGCAGTTCTTC. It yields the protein CASSSNEQFF.

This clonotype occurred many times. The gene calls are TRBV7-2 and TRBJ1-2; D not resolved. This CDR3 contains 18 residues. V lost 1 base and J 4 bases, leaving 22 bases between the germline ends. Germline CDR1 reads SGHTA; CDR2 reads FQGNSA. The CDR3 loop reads CASSLVVRNTQWGYGYTF. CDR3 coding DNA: TGTGCCAGCAGCTTAGTAGTCCGAAACACCCAATGGGGCTATGGCTACACCTTC.

CDR3 DNA: TGTGCCAGCAGTGAGGGCAGGACAGTCGTTAACTCACCCCTCCACTTT. It translates to CASSEGRTVVNSPLHF. This sequence joins TRBV2 and TRBJ1-6; tentative D call: TRBD1 (6 bases). This CDR3 has 16 residues. The germline V and J ends were trimmed by 3 bases and 10 bases, with 19 bases remaining between them. CDR1 is SNHLY and CDR2 is FYNNEI in the germline V gene.

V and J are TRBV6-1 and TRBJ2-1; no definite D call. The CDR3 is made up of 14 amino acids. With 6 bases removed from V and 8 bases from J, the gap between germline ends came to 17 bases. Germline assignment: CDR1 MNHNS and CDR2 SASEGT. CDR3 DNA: TGTGCCAGCAGCGGAATATCTGGATTCGATGAGCAGTTCTTC. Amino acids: CASSGISGFDEQFF.

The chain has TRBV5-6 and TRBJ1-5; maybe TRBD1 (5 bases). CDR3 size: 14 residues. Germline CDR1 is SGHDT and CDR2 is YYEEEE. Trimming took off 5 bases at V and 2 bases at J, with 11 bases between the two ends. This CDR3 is CASRPRVGNQPQHF. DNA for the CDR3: TGTGCCAGCAGACCCAGGGTCGGCAATCAGCCCCAGCATTTT. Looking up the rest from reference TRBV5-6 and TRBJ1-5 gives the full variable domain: DAGVTQSPTHLIKTRGQQVTLRCSPKSGHDTVSWYQQALGQGPQFIFQYYEEEERQRGNFPDRFSGHQFPNYSSELNVNALLLGDSALYLCASRPRVGNQPQHFGDGTRLSIL.

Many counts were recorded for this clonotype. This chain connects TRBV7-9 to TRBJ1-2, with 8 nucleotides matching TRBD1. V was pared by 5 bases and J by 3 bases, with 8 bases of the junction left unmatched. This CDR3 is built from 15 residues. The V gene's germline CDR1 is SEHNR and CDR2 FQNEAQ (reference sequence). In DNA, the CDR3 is TGTGCCAGCAGCCCGAACAGGGGGGAGCACTATGGCTACACCTTC. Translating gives CASSPNRGEHYGYTF.

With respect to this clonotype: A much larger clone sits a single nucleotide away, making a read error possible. The CDR3 spells CAWSDTDTQCF. The CDR3 DNA is TGTGCCTGGTCCGATACAGATACGCAGTGTTTT. The chain has TRBV30 and TRBJ2-3; D is undetermined. This CDR3 has 11 amino acids. CDR1 GTSNPN and CDR2 SVGIG come from the germline V gene (reference sequence). Drawing the rest from reference TRBV30 and TRBJ2-3, the complete variable domain is SQTIHQWPATLVQPVGSPLSLECTVEGTSNPNLYWYRQAAGRGLQLLFYSVGIGQISSEVPQNLSASRPQDRQFILSSKKLLLSDSGFYLCAWSDTDTQCFGPGTRLTVL.

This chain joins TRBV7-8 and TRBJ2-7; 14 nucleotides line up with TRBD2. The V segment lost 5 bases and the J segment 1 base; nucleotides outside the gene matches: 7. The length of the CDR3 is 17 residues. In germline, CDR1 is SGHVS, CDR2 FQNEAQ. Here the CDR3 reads CASSPPGLAGGSYEQYF. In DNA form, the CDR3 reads TGTGCCAGCAGCCCACCCGGACTAGCGGGAGGATCCTACGAGCAGTACTTC.